This paragraph reports one TCR beta chain. TCRdb keeps only in-frame clones here, not all; method: immunoSEQ multiplex PCR. This sample has about 24,000 clones; about 70% occur once, and the top ten carry 5% to 8%. The source of the sample is a study of blood T cell repertoires in COVID-19. Germline V CDR1 and CDR2: MNHNS, SASEGT. J gave up 6 bases and V 1 base, and 12 bases lay outside the gene matches. This CDR3 has 18 residues. The gene calls are TRBV6-1 and TRBJ1-5; 10 nucleotides align to TRBD1. The sequence was obtained from a man between 50 and 59 years old with COVID-19, enrolled during active disease. The sample comprised peripheral blood. The CDR3 here is CASSEVNGWDRGGQPQHF. CDR3 nucleotide sequence: TGTGCCAGCAGTGAAGTGAATGGTTGGGACAGGGGTGGTCAGCCCCAGCATTTT.